The TCR beta chain described here comes from a study of blood T cell repertoires in COVID-19. Across the whole study: Italy, Spain and the United States were the sources of the convalescent and acute COVID-19 samples. PBMCs, B-cell-depleted T cells, or T cells provided the cDNA or gDNA that made up the material.

Authors' methods: Cell counts per sample came from amplifying reference gene primers. Generated by immunoSEQ multiplex PCR, the TCRdb table keeps only in-frame clones and is missing some. V, J and clone size reflect that table, while D and trimming were determined from the DNA. Here the sample spans hundreds of thousands of clones, approximately 86% being singletons. Germline CDR1 is MNHNS and CDR2 is SASEGT. Losses at the gene ends were 0 bases for V and 6 bases for J; bases not matched to a gene: 8. This CDR3 is 16 amino acids long. It was during active infection that Seattle patients were enrolled and then longitudinally followed.

Sequenced sample: peripheral blood. The sequence came from a woman aged 30 to 39 with COVID-19, enrolled during active disease. The rearrangement uses TRBV6-1 and TRBJ2-3, with 8 bases matching TRBD2. The CDR3 DNA is TGTGCCAGCAGTGAAGCGCCAGCGGGAGAGTGGGATACGCAGTATTTT. Residues: CASSEAPAGEWDTQYF.